The 20 T cell receptor beta chains below were found in one sample sequenced in a study of blood T cell repertoires in COVID-19. The method was immunoSEQ multiplex PCR; TCRdb's version includes in-frame clones alone and lacks a portion of them. The sample shows 300,000 or so clones, 75% to 90% of them seen only once. The sample was peripheral blood. The receptors were sampled from a woman in her thirties or forties with acute or convalescent COVID-19.

Only a few counts were recorded for this clone. The J gene is TRBJ1-1, the V gene TRBV6-5, with D uncertain. This CDR3 is 11 amino acids long. The V end was cut by 5 bases, the J end by 3 bases, with 4 bases between. Per the germline V gene, CDR1 is MNHEY and CDR2 is SVGAGI. The CDR3 reads CASSTYTEAFF. CDR3 nucleotide sequence: TGTGCCAGCAGTACATACACTGAAGCTTTCTTT.

The CDR3 protein is CASSLEGYTGELFF. The DNA of the CDR3 is TGTGCCAGCAGCTTAGAGGGCTACACCGGGGAGCTGTTTTTT. V is TRBV11-2 and J is TRBJ2-2; no definite D call. Germline loops: CDR1 SGHAT, CDR2 FQNNGV. Trimming shortened V by 0 bases and J by 3 bases, and 5 bases separated the two germline ends. The CDR3 totals 14 residues.

This clone appeared a few times. The chain recombines TRBV5-1 with TRBJ1-3; the D is unclear. The germline gives CDR1 SGHRS, CDR2 YFSETQ. V lost 0 bases and J 0 bases, leaving 10 bases between the germline ends. CDR3 size: 16 residues. This CDR3 reads CASSLGNSYSGNTIYF. In nucleotides, the CDR3 is TGCGCCAGCAGCTTGGGGAACAGTTACTCTGGAAACACCATATATTTT. The full variable domain, with the rest looked up from reference TRBV5-1 and TRBJ1-3, is KAGVTQTPRYLIKTRGQQVTLSCSPISGHRSVSWYQQTPGQGLQFLFEYFSETQRNKGNFPGRFSGRQFSNSRSEMNVSTLELGDSALYLCASSLGNSYSGNTIYFGEGSWLTVV.

The chain joins TRBV6-5 to TRBJ2-5; 8 bases fit TRBD2. The CDR3 extends over 16 amino acids. The ends lost 1 base at V and 4 bases at J; junction bases unmatched: 8. CDR1 and CDR2 (germline): MNHEY, SVGAGI. The CDR3 nucleotides read TGTGCCAGCAGTTACTATGGTAGCGGGGACCCAGAGACCCAGTACTTC. Residues: CASSYYGSGDPETQYF.

The chain joins TRBV5-8 to TRBJ1-3, with 8 bases lining up with TRBD1. This CDR3 is built from 18 residues. CDR1 SGHTS and CDR2 YDEGEE come from the germline V gene. Trimming cost V 3 bases and J 0 bases; bases outside gene matches: 11. CDR3 sequence reads: CASSSRDRTFFSGNTIYF. The CDR3 DNA reads TGTGCCAGCAGCTCCCGGGACAGGACTTTCTTCTCTGGAAACACCATATATTTT.

The CDR3 sequence is CASSLRRLGLRGPEAFF. As DNA, the CDR3 is TGTGCCAGCAGCCTACGACGTCTGGGACTGCGTGGTCCTGAAGCTTTCTTT. This chain uses TRBV11-2 with TRBJ1-1; a possible D gene is TRBD1 (5 bases). This CDR3 is built from 17 residues. The V and J ends lost 5 bases and 6 bases respectively, with 25 bases between them. CDR1 SGHAT and CDR2 FQNNGV come from the germline V gene.

The chain employs TRBV18 and TRBJ1-1; D gene unclear. V lost 2 bases and J lost 5, with 6 bases in between. CDR1 is KGHSH, CDR2 LQKENI, per germline. This CDR3 is built from 12 residues. DNA of the CDR3: TGTGCCAGCTCACCAATGAGTACTGAAGCTTTCTTT. Encoded protein: CASSPMSTEAFF. Together with reference TRBV18 and TRBJ1-1, the CDR3 gives the full variable domain: NAGVMQNPRHLVRRRGQEARLRCSPMKGHSHVYWYRQLPEEGLKFMVYLQKENIIDESGMPKERFSAEFPKEGPSILRIQQVVRGDSAAYFCASSPMSTEAFFGQGTRLTVV.

This clone was found once. The V gene is TRBV5-8, the J gene TRBJ1-3; TRBD1 might be the D (6 bases). In germline, CDR1 is SGHTS, CDR2 YDEGEE. There are 15 residues in the CDR3. V was cut by 3 bases and J by 2 bases, with 12 bases left in between. The CDR3 spells CASSSNRVAGNTIYF. The CDR3 region has the DNA TGTGCCAGCAGCTCCAACAGGGTTGCTGGAAACACCATATATTTT.

The genes are TRBV3-1 (or the pseudogene TRBV3-2) and TRBJ1-5; 8 nucleotides match TRBD1. Germline V gene sequence: CDR1 LGHDT, CDR2 YNNKEL (reference sequence). The junction had 10 bases not matched to a gene; V was cut back by 2 bases and J by 7 bases. The CDR3 has 16 amino acids. CDR3 sequence: CASSQTPGTGRQPQHF. CDR3 nucleotide sequence: TGTGCCAGCAGCCAAACCCCCGGGACAGGAAGGCAGCCCCAGCATTTT.

The chain is built from TRBV6-4 and TRBJ2-2, with D unresolved. The V end was cut by 0 bases, the J end by 4 bases, with 9 bases between. CDR3 size: 15 residues. CDR1 MRHNA and CDR2 SNTAGT come from the germline V gene. This CDR3 is CASSDSNRPTGELFF. CDR3 bases: TGTGCCAGCAGTGACTCGAACAGACCCACCGGGGAGCTGTTTTTT.

The chain carries TRBV13 and TRBJ1-3, with D hard to call. With 2 bases removed from V and 6 bases from J, the gap between germline ends came to 11 bases. This CDR3 has 14 amino acids. The germline V gene has CDR1 PRHDT and CDR2 FYEKMQ (reference sequence). The CDR3 here is CASSLRSTENTIYF. The CDR3 DNA follows: TGTGCCAGCAGCTTAAGGAGCACTGAAAACACCATATATTTT.

The J gene is TRBJ2-1, the V gene TRBV5-1; D uncertain. Trimming shortened V by 2 bases and J by 1 base, and 10 bases separated the two germline ends. Germline V gene lookup returns CDR1 SGHRS and CDR2 YFSETQ. The CDR3 is made up of 15 amino acids. The CDR3 loop is CASSFEGASYNEQFF. DNA of the CDR3: TGCGCCAGCAGCTTCGAAGGAGCGTCCTACAATGAGCAGTTCTTC.

This clone was recorded only once. This chain connects TRBV6-1 to TRBJ1-1, with D possibly matching TRBD1 (5 bases). Germline CDR1 is MNHNS and CDR2 is SASEGT. Trimming removed 3 bases from V and 11 bases from J, with 13 bases in between. The CDR3 covers 12 residues. The chain's CDR3 is CASSESGGGAFF. In DNA form, the CDR3 reads TGTGCCAGCAGTGAGTCCGGGGGGGGTGCTTTCTTT.

V gene TRBV9 combines with J gene TRBJ2-1; D is possibly TRBD1 (5 bases). V was trimmed by 0 bases and J by 9 bases, leaving 10 bases between them. The CDR3 has 13 amino acids. CDR1 is SGDLS and CDR2 is YYNGEE in the germline V gene. The CDR3 DNA follows: TGTGCCAGCAGCGTAGGAAGGGGCGGTGAGCAGTTCTTC. This sequence encodes CASSVGRGGEQFF. The full variable domain, its missing parts supplied by reference TRBV9 and TRBJ2-1, is DSGVTQTPKHLITATGQRVTLRCSPRSGDLSVYWYQQSLDQGLQFLIQYYNGEERAKGNILERFSAQQFPDLHSELNLSSLELGDSALYFCASSVGRGGEQFFGPGTRLTVL.

V usage is TRBV29-1 and J usage is TRBJ1-3; no clear D. The CDR3 runs to 12 residues. Trimming pared 5 bases from V and 0 bases from J, leaving 5 bases between. CDR1 is SQVTM, CDR2 ANQGSEA, per germline. The CDR3: CSVPSSGNTIYF. CDR3 DNA sequence: TGCAGCGTTCCCTCCTCTGGAAACACCATATATTTT. The entire variable domain, with the rest obtained from reference TRBV29-1 and TRBJ1-3, is as follows: SAVISQKPSRDICQRGTSLTIQCQVDSQVTMMFWYRQQPGQSLTLIATANQGSEATYESGFVIDKFPISRPNLTFSTLTVSNMSPEDSSIYLCSVPSSGNTIYFGEGSWLTVV.

The V gene is TRBV5-1, the J gene TRBJ2-2; 7 bases agree with TRBD1. This CDR3 has 14 amino acids. Germline V gene lookup returns CDR1 SGHRS and CDR2 YFSETQ. V was clipped by 2 bases and J by 7 bases; unmatched bases: 5. CDR3 amino acids: CASSFGQGVGELFF. The DNA of the CDR3 is TGCGCCAGCAGCTTCGGGCAGGGGGTCGGGGAGCTGTTTTTT. Filled out from reference TRBV5-1 and TRBJ2-2, the complete variable domain reads KAGVTQTPRYLIKTRGQQVTLSCSPISGHRSVSWYQQTPGQGLQFLFEYFSETQRNKGNFPGRFSGRQFSNSRSEMNVSTLELGDSALYLCASSFGQGVGELFFGEGSRLTVL.

This chain uses TRBV9 with TRBJ2-2; perhaps TRBD1 as D (5 bases). V was trimmed by 0 bases and J by 6 bases, leaving 9 bases between them. The germline V gene encodes CDR1 SGDLS and CDR2 YYNGEE. This CDR3 region has 14 residues. The chain's CDR3 is CASSVEGKPGELFF. Written as DNA, the CDR3 is TGTGCCAGCAGCGTAGAGGGGAAACCCGGGGAGCTGTTTTTT.

The V call is TRBV3-1 (or the pseudogene TRBV3-2), the J call TRBJ2-3; TRBD2 matches at 8 bases. The CDR3 has 15 amino acids. In germline, CDR1 is LGHDT, CDR2 YNNKEL (reference sequence). V lost 4 bases, J lost 4 bases, and 7 bases stayed unmatched. CDR3 in DNA: TGTGCCAGCAGCCCCGGGACTAGATGGGCAGATACGCAGTATTTT. This translates into CASSPGTRWADTQYF.

The chain uses TRBV3-1 (or the pseudogene TRBV3-2) and TRBJ1-1, with 7 bases fitting TRBD1. V was clipped by 1 base and J by 3 bases; unmatched bases: 2. Germline CDR1 is LGHDT and CDR2 is YNNKEL (reference sequence). The CDR3 has 14 residues. This CDR3 reads CASSQARGDTEAFF. In nucleotides, the CDR3 is TGTGCCAGCAGCCAAGCCAGGGGGGACACTGAAGCTTTCTTT.

This chain uses TRBV11-2 with TRBJ2-5; 8 bases are shared with TRBD2. Germline V CDR1 and CDR2: SGHAT, FQNNGV. The V and J ends lost 5 bases and 3 bases, in that order; junction bases with no gene match: 11. The CDR3 is 16 residues long. CDR3 sequence: CASSPRFYSGEETQYF. The DNA for the CDR3 is TGTGCCAGCAGCCCCCGGTTTTATAGCGGGGAAGAGACCCAGTACTTC.